A single TCR beta chain is shown here with its context. This receptor's antigen is unknown. Base-call qualities are not available, and no considerably larger clone is one nucleotide away. Memory T cell samples that were not cultured were sequenced immediately after ex vivo isolation. From peripheral blood mononuclear cells, the researchers isolated CD4+ total memory, central memory, effector memory and circulating T follicular helper cells. Receptors were amplified or captured by the immunoSEQ multiplex PCR assay. For the original study's pipeline: Repertoire overlap between subsets was quantified using the Chao-Jaccard similarity index and counts of shared clonotypes. TCRdb re-hosts the immuneACCESS table, in-frame sequences only. Its copies lack some clones; in the studies checked, an unresolved V gene accounts for under half of them, and the cause for the rest is not known. V, J and clone size were drawn from that table, and D and trimming were deduced from the DNA. This sample is represented by about 22,000 clones; 87% of them were singletons. In total, the top ten clones hold over 0.55% of the sample.

The data were obtained in a study of CD4 T cell repertoires in COVID-19 (dated by TCRdb to about 2021). Regarding the study in general: For cross-reactivity analysis, CFSE-low cells were expanded with IL-2 for approximately ten days, then relabeled and restimulated with spike proteins from other coronaviruses. The study characterized naturally processed CD4+ T cell responses to SARS-CoV-2 spike and nucleoprotein in COVID-19-recovered individuals, using TCR Vbeta sequencing to assess clonal composition. In a few recovered individuals, the researchers analyzed the TCR Vbeta repertoire of SARS-CoV-2-reactive T cells at the subset level. The investigation overall reported the following: Several of the most expanded SARS-CoV-2-reactive clonotypes were present in two or all three memory subsets, which suggests intraclonal diversification. Consistent with cross-reactivity, between roughly 7 and 27% of SARS-CoV-2 clonotypes also showed up in secondary cultures stimulated with SARS-CoV and/or HKU1 spike.

The receptor comes from a human donor who had COVID-19. The starting material was central memory CD4+ T cells from blood, obtained before the COVID-19 pandemic. The cell subset or site label of this sample denotes: CD4+ T central memory cells.

The DNA reads as follows: TGCGCCAGCAGCCAAGTAGGACGACAGATGAACACTGAAGCTTTCTTT. Translated, this is CASSQVGRQMNTEAFF. This chain joins TRBV4-1 to TRBJ1-1; perhaps TRBD1 is the D gene, with 5 bases matching. Between the V and J ends, shortened by 1 base and 0 bases respectively, the junction contains 12 bases. Inclusive of the bounding cysteine and phenylalanine, the CDR3 is 16 residues long. The retained sequence is limited to the CDR3, 48 bases, with the frame set at the first base. The germline V gene sets CDR1 to MGHRA and CDR2 to YSYEKL.